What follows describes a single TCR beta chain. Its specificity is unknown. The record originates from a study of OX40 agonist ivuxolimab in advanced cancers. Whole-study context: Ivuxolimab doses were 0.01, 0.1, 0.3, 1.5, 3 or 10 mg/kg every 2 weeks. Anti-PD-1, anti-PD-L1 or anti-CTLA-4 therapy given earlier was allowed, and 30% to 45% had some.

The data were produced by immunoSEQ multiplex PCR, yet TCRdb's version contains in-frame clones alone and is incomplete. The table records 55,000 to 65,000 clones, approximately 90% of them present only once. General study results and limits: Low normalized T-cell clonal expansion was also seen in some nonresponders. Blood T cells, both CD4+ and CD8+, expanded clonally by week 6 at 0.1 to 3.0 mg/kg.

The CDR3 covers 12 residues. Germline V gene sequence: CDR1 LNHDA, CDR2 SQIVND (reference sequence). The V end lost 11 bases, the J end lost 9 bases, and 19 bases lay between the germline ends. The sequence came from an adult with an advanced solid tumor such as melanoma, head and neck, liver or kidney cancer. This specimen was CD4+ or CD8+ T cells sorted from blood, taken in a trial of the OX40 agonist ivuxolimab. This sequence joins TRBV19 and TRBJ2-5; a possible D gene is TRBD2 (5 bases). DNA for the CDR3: TGTGCCTCCTCGAGACGGCCCGGGGCCCAGTACTTC. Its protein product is CASSRRPGAQYF.